What follows are 23 T cell receptor beta chains derived from one specimen sequenced in a study of shared clonotypes between healthy human individuals. CD45RO-negative, CCR7-positively selected cells formed the naive CD8 fraction, excluding terminally differentiated effector memory CD45RA+ cells. Method: immunoSEQ multiplex PCR; TCRdb's copy keeps in-frame clones and lacks some. The table shows 450,000 to 700,000 clones, with roughly 95% occurring only once. The sequenced material came from naive CD8+ T cells sorted from blood. The source of these receptors is a woman in her twenties or thirties in good health.

The chain is built from TRBV5-4 and TRBJ2-5; TRBD2 aligns across 7 bases. Germline CDR1 SGHNT, CDR2 YYREEE (reference sequence). This CDR3 spans 16 amino acids. Germline trimming cut 4 bases from V and 0 bases from J; bases unmatched to any gene: 9. The CDR3 DNA sequence: TGTGCCAGCAGCCGTGTTTTAGCGGGCAACCAAGAGACCCAGTACTTC. This sequence encodes CASSRVLAGNQETQYF.

The V and J genes are TRBV11-2 and TRBJ2-1; possible D gene TRBD2, 5 bases. The CDR3 is 16 residues long. Between the trimmed V and J ends, which lost 1 base and 2 bases, there was a span of 12 bases. The germline gives CDR1 SGHAT, CDR2 FQNNGV. The CDR3 DNA reads as TGTGCCAGCAGCTTAGCTCCGGGATCGACCTACAATGAGCAGTTCTTC. The encoded protein is CASSLAPGSTYNEQFF.

J is TRBJ2-1 and V is TRBV7-9; 10 bases align to TRBD2. This CDR3 comprises 19 residues. The germline V gene has CDR1 SEHNR and CDR2 FQNEAQ (reference sequence). Trimming cost V 5 bases and J 0 bases; bases outside gene matches: 13. CDR3: CASSPLLAGETSSYNEQFF. The CDR3 bases are TGTGCCAGCAGCCCGCTCCTAGCGGGAGAAACGAGCTCCTACAATGAGCAGTTCTTC.

This chain links TRBV30 with TRBJ1-6, with 9 bases identical to TRBD1. The germline V gene has CDR1 GTSNPN and CDR2 SVGIG (reference sequence). V shed 2 bases, J shed 8 bases, and the junction held 10 bases outside the gene matches. The CDR3 length is 16 residues. The DNA of the CDR3 is TGTGCCTGGAGTTCACAGGGGGCCCTTGTTCATTCACCCCTCCACTTT. Amino acid sequence: CAWSSQGALVHSPLHF.

This clone has only one observation. V gene TRBV28 combines with J gene TRBJ2-5, with unresolved D. The DNA end is more similar to TRBJ2-7, so the J call may be wrong. The CDR3 sequence is 13 residues long. Germline CDR1 reads MDHEN; CDR2 reads SYDVKM. In nucleotides, the CDR3 is TGTGCCAGCAGTTCCTCTTCCTGGGGCGAGCAGTACTTC. Translation: CASSSSSWGEQYF.

This chain joins TRBV9 and TRBJ2-1; TRBD2 aligns across 9 bases. In germline, CDR1 is SGDLS, CDR2 YYNGEE. This CDR3 region has 15 residues. The V and J ends lost 0 bases and 8 bases, in that order; junction bases with no gene match: 6. CDR3 DNA: TGTGCCAGCAGCGTAGAGGGACTAGCTGAGGATGAGCAGTTCTTC. This codes for CASSVEGLAEDEQFF. Full variable domain (rest looked up from reference TRBV9 and TRBJ2-1): DSGVTQTPKHLITATGQRVTLRCSPRSGDLSVYWYQQSLDQGLQFLIQYYNGEERAKGNILERFSAQQFPDLHSELNLSSLELGDSALYFCASSVEGLAEDEQFFGPGTRLTVL.

This clone appeared a single time. The chain couples TRBV29-1 to TRBJ2-1, with D perhaps matching TRBD1 (7 bases). The CDR3 covers 16 residues. Germline-derived CDR1 and CDR2 are SQVTM and ANQGSEA. The germline V and J ends were trimmed by 5 bases and 7 bases, with 24 bases remaining between them. The DNA for the CDR3 is TGCAGCGTTCACCTCCTACGGGTCAGGGGGGAAAATGAGCAGTTCTTC. This sequence encodes CSVHLLRVRGENEQFF.

For this clone: Other DNA sequences within the sample encode an identical CDR3. The rearrangement uses TRBV13 and TRBJ2-7; D call uncertain. Trimming took off 5 bases at V and 7 bases at J, with 15 bases between the two ends. CDR1 and CDR2 (germline): PRHDT, FYEKMQ (reference sequence). The CDR3 sequence is 13 residues long. Written as DNA, the CDR3 is TGTGCCAGCAGCGACCGGGCCGTCTCGGAGCAGTACTTC. Its protein is CASSDRAVSEQYF.

The rearrangement links TRBV5-1 to TRBJ1-1; D possibly corresponds to TRBD1 (5 bases). The CDR3 is made up of 14 amino acids. V was clipped by 4 bases and J by 1 base, with 11 bases between them. Germline lookup yields CDR1 SGHRS and CDR2 YFSETQ. The CDR3 region has the DNA TGCGCCAGCAGCATGGGACGGACGAACACTGAAGCTTTCTTT. Protein product: CASSMGRTNTEAFF.

The V gene is TRBV27, the J gene TRBJ2-7, with 7 bases aligning to TRBD1. The V gene's germline CDR1 is MNHEY and CDR2 SMNVEV (reference sequence). The junction had 4 bases not matched to a gene; V was cut back by 5 bases and J by 0 bases. The CDR3 has 14 residues. Written as DNA, the CDR3 is TGTGCCAGCAGTGACCGGGACAGCTCCTACGAGCAGTACTTC. Translated: CASSDRDSSYEQYF.

The gene calls are TRBV5-1 and TRBJ1-1; D call uncertain. The CDR3 runs to 15 residues. CDR1 SGHRS and CDR2 YFSETQ come from the germline V gene. V lost 0 bases and J lost 0, with 9 bases in between. The CDR3 loop is CASSLVPSMNTEAFF. The CDR3 DNA follows: TGCGCCAGCAGCTTGGTCCCCAGCATGAACACTGAAGCTTTCTTT. The full variable domain, with the rest looked up from reference TRBV5-1 and TRBJ1-1, is KAGVTQTPRYLIKTRGQQVTLSCSPISGHRSVSWYQQTPGQGLQFLFEYFSETQRNKGNFPGRFSGRQFSNSRSEMNVSTLELGDSALYLCASSLVPSMNTEAFFGQGTRLTVV.

This clone was picked up one time. V is TRBV15 and J is TRBJ2-1, with 11 bases identical to TRBD2. The germline gives CDR1 LNHNV, CDR2 YYDKDF (reference sequence). Germline trimming cut 4 bases from V and 2 bases from J; bases unmatched to any gene: 16. The length of the CDR3 is 20 residues. This chain's CDR3 is CATSIKRLAGYRGAYNEQFF. CDR3 nucleotides: TGTGCCACCAGCATTAAACGACTAGCGGGATATCGTGGTGCCTACAATGAGCAGTTCTTC. Drawing the rest from reference TRBV15 and TRBJ2-1, the complete variable domain is DAMVIQNPRYQVTQFGKPVTLSCSQTLNHNVMYWYQQKSSQAPKLLFHYYDKDFNNEADTPDNFQSRRPNTSFCFLDIRSPGLGDTAMYLCATSIKRLAGYRGAYNEQFFGPGTRLTVL.

On this clone: Other nucleotide sequences from this sample produce the same CDR3. The gene calls are TRBV4-1 and TRBJ1-5; no definite D call. Trimming cost V 1 base and J 0 bases, with 7 bases left between them. Germline V gene sequence: CDR1 MGHRA, CDR2 YSYEKL. The CDR3 is made up of 15 amino acids. The DNA for the CDR3 is TGCGCCAGCAGCCAAGGGGAATATAGCAATCAGCCCCAGCATTTT. Its translation: CASSQGEYSNQPQHF.

In this sample, this clone turned up once. The chain combines TRBV28 with TRBJ1-1; 8 positions agree with TRBD1. The junction had 7 bases not matched to a gene; V was cut back by 5 bases and J by 2 bases. The CDR3 is 15 residues long. From germline, CDR1 is MDHEN and CDR2 SYDVKM. CDR3 amino acids: CASSINRGLNTEAFF. The DNA of the CDR3 is TGTGCCAGCAGTATAAACAGGGGGTTAAACACTGAAGCTTTCTTT.

V is TRBV4-1 and J is TRBJ2-7, with D tentatively TRBD2 (5 bases). Germline V gene lookup returns CDR1 MGHRA and CDR2 YSYEKL. The CDR3 loop spans 17 amino acids. V was trimmed by 0 bases and J by 1 base, leaving 16 bases between them. CDR3 sequence: CASSQDSTSSGSYEQYF. The CDR3 DNA reads TGCGCCAGCAGCCAAGATTCAACTAGTTCTGGATCCTACGAGCAGTACTTC.

The chain is built from TRBV7-6 and TRBJ1-1, with no clear D. The V gene's germline CDR1 is SGHVS and CDR2 FNYEAQ. The CDR3 loop spans 17 amino acids. Trimming took 2 bases from V and 5 from J, leaving 21 bases between them. The CDR3 coding sequence is TGTGCCAGCAGCTTATTTCCAGAGCCCCCGCCGGGTACTGAAGCTTTCTTT. It specifies CASSLFPEPPPGTEAFF. Variable domain in full (rest from reference TRBV7-6 and TRBJ1-1): GAGVSQSPRYKVTKRGQDVALRCDPISGHVSLYWYRQALGQGPEFLTYFNYEAQQDKSGLPNDRFSAERPEGSISTLTIQRTEQRDSAMYRCASSLFPEPPPGTEAFFGQGTRLTVV.

This rearrangement joins TRBV19 to TRBJ1-5; D not resolved. This CDR3 is 14 amino acids long. Trimming stripped 0 bases from V and 3 bases from J, with 6 bases between. Germline V gene lookup returns CDR1 LNHDA and CDR2 SQIVND (reference sequence). The CDR3, as DNA: TGTGCCAGTAGTATAGACAGGACCAATCAGCCCCAGCATTTT. Its translation is CASSIDRTNQPQHF.

The chain links TRBV2 to TRBJ2-7, with 7 bases aligning to TRBD1. The CDR3 sequence is 14 residues long. Germline V gene data show CDR1 as SNHLY and CDR2 as FYNNEI. V dropped 6 bases and J dropped 4; count of bases not matched to a gene: 9. The chain's CDR3 is CASSVDRVEYEQYF. The CDR3 DNA reads TGTGCCAGCAGCGTCGACAGGGTCGAGTACGAGCAGTACTTC.

The chain uses TRBV5-1 and TRBJ1-5; D might be TRBD1 (5 bases). CDR1 SGHRS and CDR2 YFSETQ come from the germline V gene. The CDR3 length is 15 residues. Trimming removed 2 bases at V and 4 bases at J, with 13 bases between. The CDR3 loop is CASSFTRVGNQPQHF. CDR3 DNA sequence: TGCGCCAGCAGCTTTACCAGGGTGGGAAATCAGCCCCAGCATTTT. The full variable domain, its missing parts supplied by reference TRBV5-1 and TRBJ1-5, is KAGVTQTPRYLIKTRGQQVTLSCSPISGHRSVSWYQQTPGQGLQFLFEYFSETQRNKGNFPGRFSGRQFSNSRSEMNVSTLELGDSALYLCASSFTRVGNQPQHFGDGTRLSIL.

V and J are TRBV4-1 and TRBJ1-2; 12 bases match TRBD1. The germline V gene has CDR1 MGHRA and CDR2 YSYEKL. J lost 4 bases, V lost 6 bases, and 15 bases had no gene match. The CDR3 has 18 residues. CDR3 in DNA: TGCGCCAGCAGACGAGTAGGGACAGGGGGCTCAAGCGGCTATGGCTACACCTTC. Its protein product is CASRRVGTGGSSGYGYTF.

The chain couples TRBV25-1 to TRBJ2-7, with D possibly matching TRBD1 (5 bases). The germline gives CDR1 MGHDK, CDR2 SYGVNS. CDR3 length equals 16 residues. V lost 5 bases to trimming and J lost 1 base, with 18 bases between them. The CDR3: CASSSGRAGWSYEQYF. CDR3 nucleotide sequence: TGTGCCAGCAGTTCCGGCCGGGCAGGGTGGTCCTACGAGCAGTACTTC.

This sequence joins TRBV5-4 and TRBJ2-1; weak D call: TRBD2 (6 bases). The CDR3 spans 16 residues. Looked up from germline, CDR1 is SGHNT and CDR2 is YYREEE (reference sequence). Trimming removed 4 bases at V and 12 bases at J, with 26 bases between. The CDR3 DNA follows: TGTGCCAGCAGCCTTCTAGGAGCGGGCCACGCCTTGGGGCAGTTCTTC. This encodes CASSLLGAGHALGQFF.

The J gene is TRBJ2-2, the V gene TRBV19; 9 bases agree with TRBD2. Germline assignment: CDR1 LNHDA and CDR2 SQIVND (reference sequence). This CDR3 has 16 residues. With 5 bases clipped from V and 1 base from J, the junction kept 5 bases outside the gene matches. CDR3 DNA sequence: TGTGCCAGTAGTTTGTCTAGCGGGGTGAACACCGGGGAGCTGTTTTTT. Its protein product is CASSLSSGVNTGELFF.